Listed below are T cell receptor beta chains from one sample, sequenced in a study of blood T cells in healthy people across ages. In TCRdb, the 5' RACE reads were re-called with MiXCR into one record per CDR3 protein. This table holds 1.5 million to 2 million distinct CDR3 sequences, approximately 30% found once. The sample comprised blood. These receptors all stem from a woman aged 25 to 39 in good health. The CDR3 runs from the conserved cysteine through the conserved F or W. The order of the fields is J gene, clone size, V gene, CDR3 protein. Size values are once, few and many counts, or a class for expanded clones, and some rows have none.

TRBJ2-7 | NA | TRBV4-1 | CASSPNSGGAYEQYF
TRBJ2-1 | NA | TRBV4-3 | CASSQLAGDYNEQFF
TRBJ1-5 | NA | TRBV5-1 | CASSLTAGIGQPQHF
TRBJ1-6 | few | TRBV4-3 | CASSQDPGQGGSPLHF
TRBJ1-2 | few | TRBV12-3/TRBV12-4 | CASSLRLTGVGGYTF
TRBJ2-3 | few | TRBV2 | CASRNRQVRTDTQYF
TRBJ2-3 | NA | TRBV5-1 | CASSKDADRDTQYF
TRBJ2-7 | few | TRBV27 | CASSWSGSYEQYF
TRBJ2-7 | few | TRBV14 | CASSQDHYGAQYF
TRBJ1-5 | few | TRBV6-1 | CASNLGQSRYSNQPQHF
TRBJ2-3 | NA | TRBV12-3/TRBV12-4 | CASSFGQGVTDTQYF
TRBJ2-1 | few | TRBV5-6 | CASSLVRARNNEQFF
TRBJ2-2 | NA | TRBV29-1 | CSPGGQFTGELFF
TRBJ2-7 | NA | TRBV6-6 | CASSRELGGQGGEQYF
TRBJ1-2 | few | TRBV20-1 | CSARFWDSGYTF